This entry describes one T cell receptor (beta chain). TCRdb keeps only in-frame clones here, not all; method: immunoSEQ multiplex PCR. This sample has 100,000 to 130,000 clones; approximately 90% occur once, and the top ten carry 5% to 8%. The data originate from a study of T cell responses to AZD1222 COVID-19 vaccine. CDR1 LNHNV and CDR2 YYDKDF come from the germline V gene (reference sequence). CDR3 length: 13 amino acids. Deletions cut 3 bases from V and 3 bases from J, with 9 bases between. The sequencing used peripheral blood, collected 28 days after the second AZD1222 dose. This receptor was taken from an adult who received the AZD1222 COVID-19 vaccine. This rearrangement joins TRBV15 to TRBJ2-7; no firm D call. The CDR3 here is CATSRSSVYEQYF. The CDR3 nucleotides are TGTGCCACCAGCAGGTCCTCTGTCTACGAGCAGTACTTC.